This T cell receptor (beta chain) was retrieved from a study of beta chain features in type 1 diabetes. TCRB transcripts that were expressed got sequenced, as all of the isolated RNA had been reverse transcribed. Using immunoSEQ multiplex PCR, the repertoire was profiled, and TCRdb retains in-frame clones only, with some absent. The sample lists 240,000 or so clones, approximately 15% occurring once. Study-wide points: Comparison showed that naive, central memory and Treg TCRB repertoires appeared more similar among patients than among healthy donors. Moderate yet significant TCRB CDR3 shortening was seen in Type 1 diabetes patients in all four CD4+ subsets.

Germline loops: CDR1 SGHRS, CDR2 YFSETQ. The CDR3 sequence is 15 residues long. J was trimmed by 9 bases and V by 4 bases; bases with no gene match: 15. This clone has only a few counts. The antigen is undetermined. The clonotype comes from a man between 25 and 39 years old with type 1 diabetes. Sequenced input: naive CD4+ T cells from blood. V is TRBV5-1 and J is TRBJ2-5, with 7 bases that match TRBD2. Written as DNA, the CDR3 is TGCGCCAGCAGCCCGGTGGCGGGAGAGGCCGGGCCCCAGTACTTC. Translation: CASSPVAGEAGPQYF. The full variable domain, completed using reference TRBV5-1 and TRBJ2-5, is KAGVTQTPRYLIKTRGQQVTLSCSPISGHRSVSWYQQTPGQGLQFLFEYFSETQRNKGNFPGRFSGRQFSNSRSEMNVSTLELGDSALYLCASSPVAGEAGPQYFGPGTRLLVL.